The 24 T cell receptor beta chains in this list originate from one sample, sequenced in a study of shared clonotypes between healthy human individuals. Clones were sequenced by immunoSEQ multiplex PCR, and TCRdb holds only the in-frame ones, with some missing. The table shows a few hundred thousand clones, with over 95% occurring only once. Naive-designated CD8 cells lacked CD45RO, were positively enriched for CCR7, and omitted terminally differentiated effector memory CD45RA+ cells. The specimen sequenced was naive CD8+ T cells sorted from blood. These receptors all come from a woman aged 30 to 39 in good health.

This rearrangement joins TRBV2 to TRBJ2-7; D is ambiguous. V was pared by 7 bases and J by 5 bases, with 12 bases between. Germline V gene lookup returns CDR1 SNHLY and CDR2 FYNNEI. The CDR3 consists of 12 residues. CDR3 coding DNA: TGTGCCAGCAAGGCCCCTCCTGACGAGCAGTACTTC. Its protein is CASKAPPDEQYF.

The chain joins TRBV5-1 to TRBJ2-3; 10 bases map to TRBD2. This CDR3 region has 17 residues. Germline lookup yields CDR1 SGHRS and CDR2 YFSETQ. V shed 4 bases, J shed 0 bases, and the junction held 8 bases outside the gene matches. The CDR3 DNA follows: TGCGCCAGCAGCCCTAGCGGGAGAGCTCATAGCACAGATACGCAGTATTTT. Translation: CASSPSGRAHSTDTQYF.

The chain links TRBV30 to TRBJ2-1, with 9 bases fitting TRBD1. The ends lost 4 bases at V and 6 bases at J; junction bases unmatched: 7. Germline V gene data show CDR1 as GTSNPN and CDR2 as SVGIG (reference sequence). This CDR3 is built from 14 residues. The CDR3 DNA sequence: TGTGCCTGGACTTGGGGGACAGGGTCCAATGAGCAGTTCTTC. Translating gives CAWTWGTGSNEQFF.

This chain links TRBV13 with TRBJ2-3; 8 positions match TRBD1. The junction had 4 bases not matched to a gene; V was cut back by 5 bases and J by 3 bases. The CDR3 spans 14 residues. The germline gives CDR1 PRHDT, CDR2 FYEKMQ (reference sequence). This chain's CDR3 is CASSARGPTDTQYF. The CDR3 coding sequence is TGTGCCAGCAGCGCCAGGGGGCCGACAGATACGCAGTATTTT.

This sequence joins TRBV7-7 and TRBJ2-1; D gene ambiguous. From germline, CDR1 is SSHAT and CDR2 FNYEAQ (reference sequence). The CDR3 covers 13 residues. V was cut by 4 bases and J by 10 bases, with 14 bases left in between. This CDR3 reads CASSSGLAQEQFF. CDR3 sequence (DNA): TGTGCCAGCAGCTCCGGGCTCGCGCAGGAGCAGTTCTTC.

With regard to this clone: The sample has other DNA sequences that encode this CDR3 too. In DNA form, the CDR3 reads TGTGCCAGCAGCTCGACCCACGAGCAGTACTTC. It specifies CASSSTHEQYF. V and J are TRBV5-4 and TRBJ2-7; no clear D gene. From germline, CDR1 is SGHNT and CDR2 YYREEE (reference sequence). V was pared by 3 bases and J by 5 bases, with 6 bases between. The CDR3 is 11 amino acids. Complete variable domain (other parts from reference TRBV5-4 and TRBJ2-7): ETGVTQSPTHLIKTRGQQVTLRCSSQSGHNTVSWYQQALGQGPQFIFQYYREEENGRGNFPPRFSGLQFPNYSSELNVNALELDDSALYLCASSSTHEQYFGPGTRLTVT.

The chain is built from TRBV27 and TRBJ2-3; TRBD2 matches at 12 bases. The germline CDR1 and CDR2 sequences are MNHEY and SMNVEV (reference sequence). V lost 4 bases to trimming and J lost 2 bases; unmatched junction nucleotides: 7. This CDR3 region has 17 residues. Written as DNA, the CDR3 is TGTGCCAGCAGTTCCCGACTAGCGGGAGCCTACACAGATACGCAGTATTTT. Protein: CASSSRLAGAYTDTQYF.

The V call is TRBV6-5, the J call TRBJ2-3, with D unresolved. Germline V gene lookup returns CDR1 MNHEY and CDR2 SVGAGI. Trimming stripped 2 bases from V and 4 bases from J, with 10 bases between. This CDR3 has 14 residues. DNA for the CDR3: TGTGCCAGCAGTTACGTAGGTTCCGCAGATACGCAGTATTTT. This translates into CASSYVGSADTQYF.

This chain connects TRBV28 to TRBJ1-2; a weak D match, TRBD1 (5 bases). The CDR3 contains 15 residues. Germline lookup yields CDR1 MDHEN and CDR2 SYDVKM. V shed 2 bases and J shed 1 base, with 11 bases lying between them. The CDR3 DNA reads as TGTGCCAGCAGTTTAGACGTCAGGGTTAACTATGGCTACACCTTC. It encodes CASSLDVRVNYGYTF.

The rearrangement links TRBV5-6 to TRBJ2-7; 12 nucleotides align to TRBD2. Germline values: CDR1 SGHDT, CDR2 YYEEEE. The V gene end was trimmed by 5 bases and the J gene end by 4 bases; junction bases not matched to a gene: 7. The CDR3 contains 15 residues. CDR3 in DNA: TGTGCCAGCAGGGTGGGACTAGCGGGTGGTTACGAGCAGTACTTC. Translated: CASRVGLAGGYEQYF.

The gene calls are TRBV7-9 and TRBJ2-7, with a possible D match to TRBD1 (6 bases). The CDR3 consists of 15 residues. V gave up 4 bases and J gave up 2 bases, with 15 bases separating them. The germline V gene encodes CDR1 SEHNR and CDR2 FQNEAQ (reference sequence). CDR3 in DNA: TGTGCCAGCAGCTCGGGTGGGACATCTCCCTACGAGCAGTACTTC. Protein product: CASSSGGTSPYEQYF. Full variable domain (rest looked up from reference TRBV7-9 and TRBJ2-7): DTGVSQNPRHKITKRGQNVTFRCDPISEHNRLYWYRQTLGQGPEFLTYFQNEAQLEKSRLLSDRFSAERPKGSFSTLEIQRTEQGDSAMYLCASSSGGTSPYEQYFGPGTRLTVT.

The V gene is TRBV6-1, the J gene TRBJ2-1; unclear D gene. CDR3 length: 13 amino acids. V shed 8 bases and J shed 5 bases, with 13 bases lying between them. Germline V CDR1 and CDR2: MNHNS, SASEGT. The CDR3: CASQTETHNEQFF. The CDR3 bases are TGTGCCAGCCAAACAGAGACCCACAATGAGCAGTTCTTC.

The V gene is TRBV19, the J gene TRBJ2-4; D is perhaps TRBD2 (5 bases). Per the germline V gene, CDR1 is LNHDA and CDR2 is SQIVND (reference sequence). V was trimmed by 3 bases and J by 3 bases, leaving 15 bases between them. The CDR3 is 16 residues long. The chain's CDR3 is CASSILTHSDKNIQYF. The DNA for the CDR3 is TGTGCCAGTAGTATCCTAACACATAGCGACAAAAACATTCAGTACTTC.

This chain links TRBV5-1 with TRBJ1-5; no clear D. Looked up from germline, CDR1 is SGHRS and CDR2 is YFSETQ. The CDR3 has 16 residues. With 0 bases removed from V and 0 bases from J, the gap between germline ends came to 10 bases. CDR3 in amino acids: CASSLVAPYSNQPQHF. DNA for the CDR3: TGCGCCAGCAGCTTGGTGGCCCCCTATAGCAATCAGCCCCAGCATTTT.

The chain uses TRBV19 and TRBJ2-1; 9 positions agree with TRBD1. From germline, CDR1 is LNHDA and CDR2 SQIVND (reference sequence). CDR3 length: 17 amino acids. The ends lost 5 bases at V and 3 bases at J; junction bases unmatched: 11. The CDR3 DNA is TGTGCCAGTAGTTATATCTCCGGGACAGGGCACTACAATGAGCAGTTCTTC. Translation: CASSYISGTGHYNEQFF.

The chain employs TRBV28 and TRBJ2-3; D remains unclear. Germline V lookup: CDR1 MDHEN, CDR2 SYDVKM. Trimming removed 9 bases from V and 2 bases from J, with 18 bases in between. The CDR3 sequence is 15 residues long. The CDR3 DNA sequence: TGTGCCAGACTTAAACCGATACGATACACAGATACGCAGTATTTT. Encoded protein: CARLKPIRYTDTQYF.

The J gene is TRBJ1-2, the V gene TRBV2; 8 nucleotides agree with TRBD1. CDR3 length equals 14 residues. The germline V gene has CDR1 SNHLY and CDR2 FYNNEI. Germline trimming cut 6 bases from V and 2 bases from J; bases unmatched to any gene: 5. CDR3 in DNA: TGTGCCAGCAGATACGGACAGGGCAACTATGGCTACACCTTC. As protein: CASRYGQGNYGYTF.

This clone has only one observation. The rearrangement uses TRBV19 and TRBJ2-5; 8 bases are a match to TRBD2. The J call is in doubt because the DNA end fits TRBJ2-7 better. The CDR3 runs 14 residues. Germline assignment: CDR1 LNHDA and CDR2 SQIVND (reference sequence). In nucleotides, the CDR3 is TGTGCCAGTAGTATAGGAGGACTAGCTTACGAGCAGTACTTC. It yields the protein CASSIGGLAYEQYF.

The V gene is TRBV10-2, the J gene TRBJ1-1; tentative D call: TRBD1 (6 bases). The V and J ends lost 5 bases and 3 bases respectively, with 10 bases between them. Germline assignment: CDR1 WSHSY and CDR2 SAAADI. There are 13 residues in the CDR3. DNA of the CDR3: TGCGCCAGCAGTCGGGGGGGCGACACTGAAGCTTTCTTT. It specifies CASSRGGDTEAFF.

This clone came up once. The chain carries TRBV5-1 and TRBJ2-7; 11 bases are a match to TRBD2. Per the germline V gene, CDR1 is SGHRS and CDR2 is YFSETQ. V dropped 3 bases and J dropped 2; count of bases not matched to a gene: 10. This CDR3 has 17 amino acids. Here the CDR3 DNA reads TGCGCCAGCAGCTGGGCCCTAGCGGGAGGCCCTACCTACGAGCAGTACTTC. This encodes CASSWALAGGPTYEQYF.

The chain couples TRBV11-2 to TRBJ2-1; D unresolved. CDR1 is SGHAT, CDR2 FQNNGV, per germline. This CDR3 is 15 amino acids long. V shed 2 bases and J shed 6 bases, with 14 bases lying between them. The chain's CDR3 is CASSLKIFPPNEQFF. DNA for the CDR3: TGTGCCAGCAGCTTAAAGATCTTCCCCCCCAATGAGCAGTTCTTC. The full variable domain, its missing parts supplied by reference TRBV11-2 and TRBJ2-1, is EAGVAQSPRYKIIEKRQSVAFWCNPISGHATLYWYQQILGQGPKLLIQFQNNGVVDDSQLPKDRFSAERLKGVDSTLKIQPAKLEDSAVYLCASSLKIFPPNEQFFGPGTRLTVL.

V gene TRBV27 combines with J gene TRBJ1-5; a possible D gene is TRBD1 (5 bases). Trimming shortened V by 2 bases and J by 4 bases, and 12 bases separated the two germline ends. This CDR3 comprises 15 residues. Germline V gene lookup returns CDR1 MNHEY and CDR2 SMNVEV (reference sequence). CDR3 coding DNA: TGTGCCAGCAGTTTAACGCAGGGCCAGAATCAGCCCCAGCATTTT. Protein sequence: CASSLTQGQNQPQHF.

This clone is a singleton in its sample. V gene TRBV28 combines with J gene TRBJ2-2, with TRBD1 identical over 7 bases. The ends lost 7 bases at V and 4 bases at J; junction bases unmatched: 6. Per the germline V gene, CDR1 is MDHEN and CDR2 is SYDVKM. The CDR3 is made up of 14 amino acids. CDR3 DNA sequence: TGTGCCAGCACCACAGGGGTAGGCACCGGGGAGCTGTTTTTT. Protein sequence: CASTTGVGTGELFF.

V is TRBV28 and J is TRBJ1-1; D possibly corresponds to TRBD1 (5 bases). Germline CDR1 reads MDHEN; CDR2 reads SYDVKM. Trimming left V 3 bases short and J 4 bases short, with 6 bases between. This CDR3 has 12 residues. CDR3 residues: CASSFRATEAFF. CDR3 nucleotides: TGTGCCAGCAGTTTCAGGGCCACTGAAGCTTTCTTT.